This T cell receptor beta chain was obtained from a study of technical replicates of blood from a few donors. Using immunoSEQ multiplex PCR, the repertoire was profiled, and TCRdb retains in-frame clones only, with some absent. The data show approximately 68,000 clones, with nearly 98% seen just once and around 0.29% held by the top ten. Material for sequencing was T cells isolated from PBMCs. This TCR was sampled from a human donor in good health.

The CDR3 DNA reads TGTGCCAGCAGCGCCGGGACAGGGCGGGAGCAGTACTTC. Encoded protein: CASSAGTGREQYF. The chain combines TRBV9 with TRBJ2-7; 9 positions match TRBD1. CDR3 length: 13 residues. Germline CDR1 SGDLS, CDR2 YYNGEE. Unmatched junction bases numbered 5, after V lost 3 bases and J lost 7 bases.